This T cell receptor beta chain was recovered during a study of blood T cell repertoires in COVID-19. Study as a whole: Italy, Spain and the United States were the sources of the convalescent and acute COVID-19 samples. PBMCs, B-cell-depleted T cells, or T cells provided the cDNA or gDNA that made up the material.

Per the original data handling: Cell counts per sample came from amplifying reference gene primers. Only in-frame clones appear in the TCRdb table, and some are missing; sequencing was by immunoSEQ multiplex PCR. D and trimming were read from the DNA, whereas the V and J calls and clone size are those reported in that table. The sample shows roughly 150,000 clones, approximately 78% of them seen only once. V lost 2 bases and J lost 5, with 15 bases in between. Germline-derived CDR1 and CDR2 are GTSNPN and SVGIG (reference sequence). The CDR3 length is 14 residues. The chain uses TRBV30 and TRBJ2-5; TRBD2 is a possible D gene (6 bases). The clonotype comes from a man in his 60s who had recovered from COVID-19. The sample was peripheral blood. The CDR3 loop reads CAWSPGTVWETQYF. The CDR3 region has the DNA TGTGCCTGGAGTCCAGGGACTGTGTGGGAGACCCAGTACTTC.